This TCR beta chain stems from a study of Graves' ophthalmopathy and Graves' hyperthyroidism. The wider study: Absence of ophthalmopathy within 18 months of follow-up defined stable hyperthyroidism.

Germline assignment: CDR1 MNHEY and CDR2 SMNVEV (reference sequence). Deletions cut 6 bases from V and 6 bases from J, with 23 bases between. This CDR3 has 16 amino acids. From RNA, the CDR3 regions of TCR beta chains were amplified and sequenced. An initial RT-PCR round employing HTBI primers preceded a second-round multiplex PCR. TCRdb ran MiXCR on the multiplex PCR reads and lists one entry per CDR3 protein. The sample includes 560,000 or so distinct CDR3 sequences, 39% seen only once; the top ten take around 4.6%. Diagnostic conclusions were grounded in clinical symptoms, serum thyroxine, TRAb, thyroid ultrasound and orbital computed tomography. For this clonotype: Its antigen is not identified.

Broader study findings: Clonotypes were expanded in thyroid at above 0.001 frequency, and most also appeared in blood. Ophthalmopathy progression was predicted by the model at less than 71% sensitivity and 72.22% specificity.

The clonotype comes from an adult man with Graves' hyperthyroidism. This chain links TRBV27 with TRBJ1-2; weak D call: TRBD1 (5 bases). Sequencing used peripheral blood or thyroid tissue (not recorded which). The CDR3 reads CASRGSGRPDFDGYTF. The CDR3 region has the DNA TGTGCCAGCAGAGGCTCGGGACGACCCGATTTTGATGGCTACACCTTC.